This T cell receptor beta chain emerged from a study of identical twins. Study-level results: Potential partial confounding of zero-insertion analyses by invariant MAIT and iNKT cells was noted. Out-of-frame alpha sequences common to twins exhibited a surplus of low generation probability.

TCRdb reprocessed the 5' RACE reads via MiXCR and lists one record per CDR3 protein. The sample carries approximately 680,000 distinct CDR3 sequences, roughly 7.2% recorded once. Notes on this clonotype: The antigen is not known.

The sample was also linked to a second study, of yellow fever vaccine responses in identical twins. Per that paper: Reportedly, twins showed a vaccine T cell response that looked partly convergent and partly personalized.

Sequencing input: PBMCs. The sequence was collected from a woman aged 18-29 years in good health.

CDR3 loop: CASRAGGPPGETQYF. DNA for the CDR3: TGTGCCAGTAGAGCGGGGGGGCCCCCAGGGGAGACCCAGTACTTC. The gene calls are TRBV6-1 and TRBJ2-5, with TRBD2 matching 10 bases. The CDR3 is 15 amino acids. The V and J ends lost 9 bases and 5 bases, in that order; junction bases with no gene match: 12. Per the germline V gene, CDR1 is MNHNS and CDR2 is SASEGT.